This is a list of T cell receptor beta chains from one sample in a study of blood T cell repertoires in COVID-19. Data came from immunoSEQ multiplex PCR; TCRdb stores just in-frame clones and leaves some out. Of about 190,000 clones listed, over 70% are singletons. The sample was peripheral blood. Every receptor here comes from a man aged 45-65 years with active or convalescent COVID-19. The CDR3 runs from the conserved cysteine through the conserved F or W. D genes are given only for firm matches. Clone sizes are given selectively: once, few, many, or a class where the clone is expanded.

j_call: TRBJ1-6; clone_size: once; d_call: .; v_call: TRBV3-1/TRBV3-2; cdr3_aa: CASNIWGTLNSPLHF; cdr3_nt: TGTGCCAGCAATATATGGGGGACTCTCAATTCACCCCTCCACTTT
j_call: TRBJ2-7; clone_size: once; d_call: .; v_call: TRBV6-2/TRBV6-3; cdr3_aa: CASSLLVYEQYF; cdr3_nt: TGTGCCAGCAGTTTACTGGTCTACGAGCAGTACTTC
j_call: TRBJ2-3; clone_size: .; d_call: TRBD2; v_call: TRBV11-2; cdr3_aa: CASSSSSGRGRDTQYF; cdr3_nt: TGTGCCAGCAGCTCAAGTAGCGGGAGAGGGAGAGATACGCAGTATTTT
j_call: TRBJ2-5; clone_size: .; d_call: TRBD1; v_call: TRBV27; cdr3_aa: CASSLLGQGIETQYF; cdr3_nt: TGTGCCAGCAGTTTATTGGGACAGGGGATAGAGACCCAGTACTTC
j_call: TRBJ1-4; clone_size: .; d_call: .; v_call: TRBV5-1; cdr3_aa: CASSAGATNEKLFF; cdr3_nt: TGCGCCAGCAGCGCAGGGGCAACTAATGAAAAACTGTTTTTT
j_call: TRBJ1-1; clone_size: .; d_call: TRBD1; v_call: TRBV18; cdr3_aa: CASSPTGTGGFRNTEAFF; cdr3_nt: TGTGCCAGCTCCCCGACCGGGACAGGGGGTTTTCGGAACACTGAAGCTTTCTTT
j_call: TRBJ2-5; clone_size: .; d_call: TRBD1; v_call: TRBV5-1; cdr3_aa: CASRDYPGQGAQETQYF; cdr3_nt: TGCGCCAGCCGCGATTATCCGGGACAGGGGGCCCAAGAGACCCAGTACTTC
j_call: TRBJ2-2; clone_size: .; d_call: .; v_call: TRBV5-4; cdr3_aa: CASSPAHRASTGELFF; cdr3_nt: TGTGCCAGCAGCCCCGCCCACAGGGCAAGCACCGGGGAGCTGTTTTTT
j_call: TRBJ1-1; clone_size: .; d_call: TRBD1; v_call: TRBV18; cdr3_aa: CASSPMDRGSEAFF; cdr3_nt: TGTGCCAGCTCACCCATGGACAGGGGCTCTGAAGCTTTCTTT
j_call: TRBJ2-7; clone_size: .; d_call: TRBD1; v_call: TRBV5-4; cdr3_aa: CASSSRDRVVDEQYF; cdr3_nt: TGTGCCAGCAGCTCCCGGGACAGGGTCGTCGACGAGCAGTACTTC
j_call: TRBJ2-5; clone_size: few; d_call: TRBD2; v_call: TRBV29-1; cdr3_aa: CSVYGGLAREETQYF; cdr3_nt: TGCAGCGTCTACGGGGGACTAGCGAGAGAAGAGACCCAGTACTTC
j_call: TRBJ1-2; clone_size: .; d_call: .; v_call: TRBV7-9; cdr3_aa: CASSLSGSERGANGYTF; cdr3_nt: TGTGCCAGCAGCTTATCGGGTTCGGAACGTGGTGCTAACGGCTACACCTTC
j_call: TRBJ1-2; clone_size: .; d_call: .; v_call: TRBV4-3; cdr3_aa: CASSQEGFRGGYTF; cdr3_nt: TGCGCCAGCAGCCAAGAGGGCTTCCGGGGGGGCTACACCTTC
j_call: TRBJ1-5; clone_size: .; d_call: .; v_call: TRBV4-1; cdr3_aa: CASSQGQYSNQPQHF; cdr3_nt: TGCGCCAGCAGCCAAGGACAGTATAGCAATCAGCCCCAGCATTTT
j_call: TRBJ1-4; clone_size: .; d_call: .; v_call: TRBV28; cdr3_aa: CASSLASATNEKLFF; cdr3_nt: TGTGCCAGCAGTCTTGCCAGCGCAACTAATGAAAAACTGTTTTTT
j_call: TRBJ1-1; clone_size: .; d_call: .; v_call: TRBV4-1; cdr3_aa: CASSPSGDTEAFF; cdr3_nt: TGCGCCAGCAGCCCCTCGGGAGACACTGAAGCTTTCTTT
j_call: TRBJ1-2; clone_size: .; d_call: TRBD1; v_call: TRBV29-1; cdr3_aa: CSVEDRRTGFGYTF; cdr3_nt: TGCAGCGTTGAAGATCGGAGGACAGGGTTTGGCTACACCTTC
j_call: TRBJ2-2; clone_size: .; d_call: TRBD1; v_call: TRBV3-1/TRBV3-2; cdr3_aa: CASSQRDRVFSTGELFF; cdr3_nt: TGTGCCAGCAGCCAGCGGGACAGGGTCTTCTCCACCGGGGAGCTGTTTTTT
j_call: TRBJ2-1; clone_size: .; d_call: .; v_call: TRBV28; cdr3_aa: CASSLSTRRGYNEQFF; cdr3_nt: TGTGCCAGCAGTTTATCCACTCGAAGGGGGTACAATGAGCAGTTCTTC
j_call: TRBJ1-5; clone_size: .; d_call: .; v_call: TRBV19; cdr3_aa: CATASGGRNQPQHF; cdr3_nt: TGTGCCACCGCTAGTGGGGGGAGGAATCAGCCCCAGCATTTT
j_call: TRBJ1-6; clone_size: few; d_call: .; v_call: TRBV6-5; cdr3_aa: CASRRAENSPLHF; cdr3_nt: TGTGCCAGCAGGAGGGCGGAGAATTCACCCCTCCACTTT
j_call: TRBJ2-1; clone_size: .; d_call: TRBD2; v_call: TRBV13; cdr3_aa: CASSSGPGTSGINEQFF; cdr3_nt: TGTGCCAGCAGCTCAGGGCCCGGGACTAGCGGGATCAATGAGCAGTTCTTC
j_call: TRBJ2-5; clone_size: once; d_call: .; v_call: TRBV2; cdr3_aa: CASSGGEGVRTQYF; cdr3_nt: TGTGCCAGCAGCGGCGGCGAGGGGGTGAGGACCCAGTACTTC
j_call: TRBJ2-7; clone_size: .; d_call: TRBD1; v_call: TRBV9; cdr3_aa: CASSVDRLGEQYF; cdr3_nt: TGTGCCAGCAGTGTGGACAGGCTTGGCGAGCAGTACTTC
j_call: TRBJ2-1; clone_size: .; d_call: TRBD2; v_call: TRBV27; cdr3_aa: CASRASGSLDEQFF; cdr3_nt: TGTGCCAGCAGGGCCAGCGGGAGTTTGGATGAGCAGTTCTTC
j_call: TRBJ2-3; clone_size: .; d_call: .; v_call: TRBV7-6; cdr3_aa: CASSLGTADTDTQYF; cdr3_nt: TGTGCCAGCAGCTTAGGGACAGCAGACACAGATACGCAGTATTTT
j_call: TRBJ1-2; clone_size: .; d_call: .; v_call: TRBV2; cdr3_aa: CASSADLDYGYTF; cdr3_nt: TGTGCCAGCAGTGCAGATCTCGACTATGGCTACACCTTC
j_call: TRBJ2-1; clone_size: once; d_call: .; v_call: TRBV28; cdr3_aa: CASSLTAASYNEQFF; cdr3_nt: TGTGCCAGCAGTTTGACGGCGGCTTCCTACAATGAGCAGTTCTTC
j_call: TRBJ1-3; clone_size: .; d_call: .; v_call: TRBV12-1; cdr3_aa: CASSLTGSPSSGNTIYF; cdr3_nt: TGTGCCAGCAGCTTAACAGGGAGCCCAAGCTCTGGAAACACCATATATTTT
j_call: TRBJ2-1; clone_size: .; d_call: TRBD2; v_call: TRBV6-5; cdr3_aa: CASSRREAYNEQFF; cdr3_nt: TGTGCCAGCAGTCGACGGGAGGCCTACAATGAGCAGTTCTTC
j_call: TRBJ2-7; clone_size: .; d_call: .; v_call: TRBV7-2; cdr3_aa: CASSSRQYSSEQYF; cdr3_nt: TGTGCCAGCAGCTCCCGACAGTATTCCTCCGAGCAGTACTTC
j_call: TRBJ1-1; clone_size: .; d_call: .; v_call: TRBV6-2/TRBV6-3; cdr3_aa: CASSYSTARKAFF; cdr3_nt: TGTGCCAGCAGTTACTCGACAGCGCGGAAAGCTTTCTTT
j_call: TRBJ1-3; clone_size: .; d_call: .; v_call: TRBV7-2; cdr3_aa: CASSFRGNTIYF; cdr3_nt: TGTGCCAGCAGTTTCCGGGGAAACACCATATATTTT
j_call: TRBJ1-6; clone_size: once; d_call: TRBD1; v_call: TRBV7-8; cdr3_aa: CASSPGGTGNNSPLHF; cdr3_nt: TGTGCCAGCAGCCCGGGGGGGACAGGGAATAATTCACCCCTCCACTTT
j_call: TRBJ2-7; clone_size: .; d_call: TRBD2; v_call: TRBV30; cdr3_aa: CAWSVPGLANEQYF; cdr3_nt: TGTGCCTGGAGTGTGCCGGGACTAGCGAACGAGCAGTACTTC
j_call: TRBJ2-7; clone_size: once; d_call: .; v_call: TRBV7-8; cdr3_aa: CASSLKSVYEQYF; cdr3_nt: TGTGCCAGCAGCTTAAAATCGGTCTACGAGCAGTACTTC
j_call: TRBJ2-1; clone_size: .; d_call: .; v_call: TRBV10-1; cdr3_aa: CASSESARNEQFF; cdr3_nt: TGCGCCAGCAGTGAATCAGCGAGGAATGAGCAGTTCTTC
j_call: TRBJ1-2; clone_size: .; d_call: .; v_call: TRBV7-9; cdr3_aa: CASSLEGQRDYGYTF; cdr3_nt: TGTGCCAGCAGCTTAGAAGGACAGAGGGACTATGGCTACACCTTC
j_call: TRBJ2-7; clone_size: .; d_call: TRBD2; v_call: TRBV6-5; cdr3_aa: CASRASGTYEQYF; cdr3_nt: TGTGCCAGCAGGGCTAGCGGGACCTACGAGCAGTACTTC
j_call: TRBJ2-2; clone_size: .; d_call: .; v_call: TRBV5-1; cdr3_aa: CASSRGTVGTGELFF; cdr3_nt: TGCGCCAGCAGCCGAGGAACTGTGGGCACCGGGGAGCTGTTTTTT
j_call: TRBJ2-7; clone_size: .; d_call: TRBD1; v_call: TRBV10-3; cdr3_aa: CAIATWDRLSHEQYF; cdr3_nt: TGTGCCATCGCGACCTGGGACAGGTTATCCCACGAGCAGTACTTC
j_call: TRBJ1-2; clone_size: .; d_call: TRBD1; v_call: TRBV3-1/TRBV3-2; cdr3_aa: CASSPGTGGYGYTF; cdr3_nt: TGTGCCAGCAGCCCCGGGACAGGGGGCTATGGCTACACCTTC
j_call: TRBJ2-1; clone_size: .; d_call: TRBD1; v_call: TRBV5-1; cdr3_aa: CASSLEGGRNEQFF; cdr3_nt: TGCGCCAGCAGCTTGGAAGGGGGCCGGAATGAGCAGTTCTTC
j_call: TRBJ2-3; clone_size: .; d_call: TRBD2; v_call: TRBV6-2/TRBV6-3; cdr3_aa: CASSYWTSRDTQYF; cdr3_nt: TGTGCCAGCAGTTACTGGACTAGCCGAGATACGCAGTATTTT
j_call: TRBJ1-2; clone_size: .; d_call: .; v_call: TRBV2; cdr3_aa: CASSEWGDGYTF; cdr3_nt: TGTGCCAGCAGTGAATGGGGCGATGGCTACACCTTC